Listed here are 18 T cell receptor beta chains from one sample, sequenced in a study of human T cells and chemical hapten exposure. TCRdb independently ran MiXCR on the RACE reads; one entry per CDR3 protein. The table includes 70,000 or so distinct CDR3 sequences, over 8.5% detected once. Regarding time point: patch test 3, about 24 weeks after DPC sensitization. Treatment noted: therapeutic diphenylcyclopropenone sensitization with weekly scalp DPC. Sequencing was performed on whole blood, taken in connection with sensitization to the hapten diphenylcyclopropenone (DPC). The origin of the receptors is a woman aged 50 to 65 with alopecia areata. Some clones in this sample may be carry-over from other donors' samples.

This clonotype came up many times. The genes are TRBV27 and TRBJ1-5; TRBD1 might be the D (6 bases). The CDR3 is made up of 13 amino acids. Germline CDR1 reads MNHEY; CDR2 reads SMNVEV (reference sequence). V lost 8 bases and J lost 7, with 15 bases in between. DNA for the CDR3: TGTGCCAGCTCCGTAGGGGGTCGGCAGCCCCAGCATTTT. Its protein is CASSVGGRQPQHF.

The V gene is TRBV7-9, the J gene TRBJ1-5; 7 positions agree with TRBD1. J gave up 6 bases and V 4 bases, and 3 bases lay outside the gene matches. Germline lookup yields CDR1 SEHNR and CDR2 FQNEAQ (reference sequence). CDR3 length: 13 residues. DNA of the CDR3: TGTGCCAGCAGCTACAGGGGCGGTCAGCCCCAGCATTTT. It specifies CASSYRGGQPQHF.

To note about this clonotype: This may be a read error: a much more frequent sequence differs by one nucleotide. This chain uses TRBV2 with TRBJ1-5; D might be TRBD1 (6 bases). The germline gives CDR1 SNHLY, CDR2 FYNNEI. Trimming took 9 bases from V and 5 from J, leaving 23 bases between them. The CDR3 totals 16 residues. In DNA form, the CDR3 reads TGTGCCAGTGTCGCGGGCCGACAGGACCGCGATCAGCCCCAGCATTTT. Protein: CASVAGRQDRDQPQHF.

This clonotype was recorded many times. This chain joins TRBV6-5 and TRBJ2-1; D may match TRBD1 or TRBD2 (6 bases each). Germline values: CDR1 MNHEY, CDR2 SVGAGI. The CDR3 extends over 13 amino acids. V was shortened by 5 bases and J by 5 bases, with 10 bases between the two germline ends. CDR3 protein: CASSRGPNNEQFF. The CDR3 bases are TGTGCCAGCAGTCGGGGGCCGAACAATGAGCAGTTCTTC.

This clonotype was seen more than once but under ten times. The chain couples TRBV6-1 to TRBJ2-3, with 7 nucleotides matching TRBD2. The CDR3 consists of 15 residues. Trimming cost V 3 bases and J 4 bases; bases outside gene matches: 7. Germline V gene lookup returns CDR1 MNHNS and CDR2 SASEGT. The DNA of the CDR3 is TGTGCCAGCAGTGATTACGGGACTACGGCAGATACGCAGTATTTT. It translates to CASSDYGTTADTQYF.

This clonotype came up a few times. The chain carries TRBV9 and TRBJ1-2; the D gene is possibly TRBD1 (5 bases). Looked up from germline, CDR1 is SGDLS and CDR2 is YYNGEE. The CDR3 runs 15 residues. V shed 6 bases and J shed 0 bases, with 15 bases lying between them. The CDR3 DNA reads TGTGCCAGCACCCCAGGGACCCTAGCTAACTATGGCTACACCTTC. Protein product: CASTPGTLANYGYTF.

This clonotype was seen a few times. The rearrangement uses TRBV7-9 and TRBJ1-6, with 7 bases that match TRBD1. The CDR3 is made up of 14 amino acids. The J segment lost 7 bases and the V segment lost 5 bases, leaving 5 bases of the junction unmatched. Germline CDR1 and CDR2: SEHNR and FQNEAQ (reference sequence). The CDR3, as DNA: TGTGCCAGCAGCCCCGACAGGGCCAATTCACCCCTCCACTTT. This codes for CASSPDRANSPLHF.

Comments on this clonotype: A read error may be the cause here, since a much bigger clone is one base away. The V gene is TRBV29-1, the J gene TRBJ1-2, with D uncertain. The germline CDR1 and CDR2 sequences are SQVTM and ANQGSEA. The CDR3 length is 13 residues. Here the CDR3 reads CSSRTEPDYGFTF. DNA of the CDR3: TGCAGCTCTAGGACGGAACCAGACTATGGCTTCACCTTC.

This clonotype was detected ten times or more. V is TRBV7-2 and J is TRBJ1-1, with D tentatively TRBD1 (6 bases). This CDR3 spans 13 amino acids. Germline V CDR1 and CDR2: SGHTA, FQGNSA. Trimming shortened V by 5 bases and J by 2 bases, and 9 bases separated the two germline ends. DNA for the CDR3: TGTGCCAGCAGCGGACAGCATAACACTGAAGCTTTCTTT. As protein: CASSGQHNTEAFF. The variable domain in full, with the rest retrieved from reference TRBV7-2 and TRBJ1-1, is GAGVSQSPSNKVTEKGKDVELRCDPISGHTALYWYRQSLGQGLEFLIYFQGNSAPDKSGLPSDRFSAERTGGSVSTLTIQRTQQEDSAVYLCASSGQHNTEAFFGQGTRLTVV.

This clonotype was seen at least ten times. V usage is TRBV7-6 and J usage is TRBJ2-2; tentatively, D is TRBD2 (6 bases). The ends were cut back, 5 bases at V and 4 bases at J, with 14 bases in the middle. This CDR3 spans 15 amino acids. Germline lookup yields CDR1 SGHVS and CDR2 FNYEAQ. CDR3 in DNA: TGTGCCAGCAGCCCTAGGGGACTTATCACCGGGGAGCTGTTTTTT. It specifies CASSPRGLITGELFF.

This clonotype has a count of ten or more. The rearrangement joins TRBV2 to TRBJ2-1; tentative D call: TRBD2 (5 bases). Germline V gene sequence: CDR1 SNHLY, CDR2 FYNNEI. The CDR3 totals 15 residues. V was clipped by 5 bases and J by 8 bases, with 19 bases between them. CDR3 sequence: CASSPLGLAADEQFF. In DNA form, the CDR3 reads TGTGCCAGCAGTCCCCTAGGACTGGCGGCCGATGAGCAGTTCTTC. The full variable domain, in which reference TRBV2 and TRBJ2-1 provide the parts outside the CDR3, is EPEVTQTPSHQVTQMGQEVILRCVPISNHLYFYWYRQILGQKVEFLVSFYNNEISEKSEIFDDQFSVERPDGSNFTLKIRSTKLEDSAMYFCASSPLGLAADEQFFGPGTRLTVL.

There are a few counts of this clonotype. The chain uses TRBV18 and TRBJ1-6; weak D call: TRBD1 (6 bases). The CDR3 has 16 residues. V lost 6 bases, J lost 0 bases, and 12 bases lay in between. Germline-derived CDR1 and CDR2 are KGHSH and LQKENI. The CDR3 here is CASSQGGSSYNSPLHF. In DNA form, the CDR3 reads TGTGCCAGCTCGCAAGGGGGGAGCTCCTATAATTCACCCCTCCACTTT.

Points on this clonotype: The junction departs from germline at one end; a sequencing error may be responsible. The genes are TRBV7-9 and TRBJ2-3, with 8 bases that match TRBD2. The germline gives CDR1 SEHNR, CDR2 FQNEAQ (reference sequence). The CDR3 consists of 17 residues. CDR3 coding DNA: TGTGCCAGCATCCCCCTGCCCAGCGGGGGAGTGTCAGATATGCAGTATTTT. Its translation is CASIPLPSGGVSDMQYF. Based on the CDR3 plus reference TRBV7-9 and TRBJ2-3, the full variable domain is DTGVSQNPRHKITKRGQNVTFRCDPISEHNRLYWYRQTLGQGPEFLTYFQNEAQLEKSRLLSDRFSAERPKGSFSTLEIQRTEQGDSAMYLCASIPLPSGGVSDMQYFGPGTRLTVL.

This clonotype was recorded at least ten times. The chain uses TRBV20-1 and TRBJ1-5; TRBD1 might be the D (5 bases). Trimming cost V 0 bases and J 5 bases, with 11 bases left between them. Germline V gives CDR1 DFQATT, CDR2 SNEGSKA (reference sequence). This CDR3 contains 14 residues. Here the CDR3 DNA reads TGCAGTGCTAGAGATCGGGACGCCCATCAGCCCCAGCATTTT. Its translation: CSARDRDAHQPQHF.

This clonotype was recorded at least ten times. The V call is TRBV7-2, the J call TRBJ1-2; 7 bases map to TRBD1. Per the germline V gene, CDR1 is SGHTA and CDR2 is FQGNSA. With 5 bases clipped from V and 8 bases from J, the junction kept 8 bases outside the gene matches. The CDR3 runs 13 residues. CDR3 residues: CASSATGRGGYTF. The DNA of the CDR3 is TGTGCCAGCAGCGCGACAGGGCGAGGCGGCTACACCTTC. The full variable domain, with the rest looked up from reference TRBV7-2 and TRBJ1-2, is GAGVSQSPSNKVTEKGKDVELRCDPISGHTALYWYRQSLGQGLEFLIYFQGNSAPDKSGLPSDRFSAERTGGSVSTLTIQRTQQEDSAVYLCASSATGRGGYTFGSGTRLTVV.

This clonotype showed up many times. This chain uses TRBV28 with TRBJ2-7; D call uncertain. The CDR3 length is 14 residues. Germline V gene lookup returns CDR1 MDHEN and CDR2 SYDVKM. V was clipped by 10 bases and J by 0 bases, with 16 bases between them. The CDR3: CATLRPSSSYEQYF. The CDR3 DNA is TGTGCCACCCTTAGACCCTCGAGCTCCTACGAGCAGTACTTC. Filled out from reference TRBV28 and TRBJ2-7, the complete variable domain reads DVKVTQSSRYLVKRTGEKVFLECVQDMDHENMFWYRQDPGLGLRLIYFSYDVKMKEKGDIPEGYSVSREKKERFSLILESASTNQTSMYLCATLRPSSSYEQYFGPGTRLTVT.

The rearrangement uses TRBV7-2 and TRBJ2-3, with D tentatively TRBD1 (5 bases). The length of the CDR3 is 15 residues. The V end was cut by 2 bases, the J end by 1 base, with 10 bases between. Looked up from germline, CDR1 is SGHTA and CDR2 is FQGNSA. The CDR3 loop is CASSLFPRGTDTQYF. The CDR3 bases are TGTGCCAGCAGCTTATTTCCCAGGGGCACAGATACGCAGTATTTT.

The rearrangement uses TRBV28 and TRBJ1-2; 7 bases are a match to TRBD1. Trimming at V came to 3 bases and at J to 4 bases, leaving 2 bases not matched to a gene. This CDR3 contains 13 residues. Germline V gene sequence: CDR1 MDHEN, CDR2 SYDVKM. The chain's CDR3 is CASSFGTAYGYTF. DNA for the CDR3: TGTGCCAGCAGTTTCGGGACAGCCTATGGCTACACCTTC.